One and the same sample provided the 11 T cell receptor beta chains below, sequenced in a study of blood T cell repertoires in COVID-19. Only in-frame clones appear in the TCRdb table, and some are missing; sequencing was by immunoSEQ multiplex PCR. The data hold 150,000 to 200,000 clones, with 70% to 90% observed a single time. The sequenced sample was peripheral blood. These receptors were taken from a man aged 50-59 years with active or convalescent COVID-19.

The V and J genes are TRBV7-2 and TRBJ1-2; D is uncertain. The germline gives CDR1 SGHTA, CDR2 FQGNSA. The length of the CDR3 is 13 residues. V dropped 5 bases and J dropped 4 bases, with 11 bases sitting between them. In nucleotides, the CDR3 is TGTGCCAGCAGCACACATTCCCTCTATGGCTACACCTTC. It translates to CASSTHSLYGYTF.

This sequence joins TRBV25-1 and TRBJ2-1; 8 bases match TRBD1. The CDR3 is made up of 14 amino acids. V was pared by 7 bases and J by 10 bases, with 12 bases of the junction left unmatched. CDR1 MGHDK and CDR2 SYGVNS come from the germline V gene. The chain's CDR3 is CASTAGTGPREQFF. The DNA for the CDR3 is TGTGCCAGCACGGCCGGGACAGGCCCCCGAGAGCAGTTCTTC.

The chain combines TRBV29-1 with TRBJ2-7; 7 positions agree with TRBD1. The trim removed 5 bases at V and 6 bases at J, leaving 4 bases unmatched. CDR1 and CDR2 (germline): SQVTM, ANQGSEA. This CDR3 is 11 amino acids long. CDR3 sequence reads: CSVTTGAEQYF. The CDR3 bases are TGCAGCGTTACAACAGGGGCCGAGCAGTACTTC.

The rearrangement joins TRBV28 to TRBJ1-6; 7 bases map to TRBD1. Germline loops: CDR1 MDHEN, CDR2 SYDVKM. V lost 6 bases to trimming and J lost 7 bases; unmatched junction nucleotides: 6. The CDR3 covers 14 residues. The CDR3 DNA reads as TGTGCCAGCAGCCAACAGGGGTCGAATTCACCCCTCCACTTT. This translates into CASSQQGSNSPLHF.

V usage is TRBV7-3 and J usage is TRBJ2-3; 7 bases align to TRBD2. V lost 5 bases and J lost 6; bases outside the gene matches: 14. CDR3 length: 16 amino acids. CDR1 is SGHTA and CDR2 is FQGTGA in the germline V gene. The CDR3 region is CASSPLEAGVTDTQYF. Here the CDR3 DNA reads TGTGCCAGCAGCCCCCTTGAGGCGGGGGTGACGGATACGCAGTATTTT.

This rearrangement joins TRBV7-9 to TRBJ1-2; 10 nucleotides agree with TRBD1. V was pared by 7 bases and J by 4 bases, with 12 bases of the junction left unmatched. CDR3 size: 16 residues. Germline loops: CDR1 SEHNR, CDR2 FQNEAQ (reference sequence). The DNA for the CDR3 is TGTGCCAGCACCGCAGGACAGGGGGGCTCCAGCTATGGCTACACCTTC. Translated: CASTAGQGGSSYGYTF.

This chain joins TRBV4-3 and TRBJ1-1, with 7 bases lining up with TRBD1. Germline assignment: CDR1 LGHNA and CDR2 YSLEER. V gave up 4 bases and J gave up 5 bases; unmatched junction bases: 4. The CDR3 totals 13 residues. As DNA, the CDR3 is TGCGCCAGCAGCCCTCAGACAGGGACTGAAGCTTTCTTT. It codes for CASSPQTGTEAFF.

This clone is a singleton in its sample. The V call is TRBV19, the J call TRBJ2-3; possible D gene TRBD2, 7 bases. In germline, CDR1 is LNHDA, CDR2 SQIVND (reference sequence). The CDR3 runs to 15 residues. V lost 3 bases and J lost 1, with 11 bases in between. The CDR3 nucleotides read TGTGCCAGTAGTATGCGGGGGCCAGGCACAGATACGCAGTATTTT. It translates to CASSMRGPGTDTQYF.

This chain joins TRBV30 and TRBJ1-5; 7 positions agree with TRBD1. Germline CDR1 GTSNPN, CDR2 SVGIG (reference sequence). The CDR3 contains 14 residues. Trimming took 5 bases from V and 3 from J; bases not matched to a gene: 7. This CDR3 is CAWDGQAINQPQHF. DNA for the CDR3: TGTGCCTGGGACGGACAGGCGATCAATCAGCCCCAGCATTTT.

There are a few counts of this clone. V and J are TRBV30 and TRBJ1-1; D not certain. The CDR3 is 11 residues long. The V gene lost 4 bases and the J gene lost 3 bases, with 6 bases spanning the gap. CDR1 and CDR2 from the germline V gene are GTSNPN and SVGIG (reference sequence). The CDR3 is CAWMRDTEAFF. CDR3 sequence (DNA): TGTGCCTGGATGAGGGACACTGAAGCTTTCTTT. The full variable domain, completed using reference TRBV30 and TRBJ1-1, is SQTIHQWPATLVQPVGSPLSLECTVEGTSNPNLYWYRQAAGRGLQLLFYSVGIGQISSEVPQNLSASRPQDRQFILSSKKLLLSDSGFYLCAWMRDTEAFFGQGTRLTVV.

This clone was found once. The chain combines TRBV6-1 with TRBJ1-3, with D perhaps TRBD1 (5 bases). The ends were cut back, 3 bases at V and 3 bases at J, with 12 bases in the middle. Germline CDR1 MNHNS, CDR2 SASEGT. The CDR3 is 15 residues long. CDR3 nucleotide sequence: TGTGCCAGCAGTGAGCAGGGATTCGGTGGAAACACCATATATTTT. Encoded protein: CASSEQGFGGNTIYF.